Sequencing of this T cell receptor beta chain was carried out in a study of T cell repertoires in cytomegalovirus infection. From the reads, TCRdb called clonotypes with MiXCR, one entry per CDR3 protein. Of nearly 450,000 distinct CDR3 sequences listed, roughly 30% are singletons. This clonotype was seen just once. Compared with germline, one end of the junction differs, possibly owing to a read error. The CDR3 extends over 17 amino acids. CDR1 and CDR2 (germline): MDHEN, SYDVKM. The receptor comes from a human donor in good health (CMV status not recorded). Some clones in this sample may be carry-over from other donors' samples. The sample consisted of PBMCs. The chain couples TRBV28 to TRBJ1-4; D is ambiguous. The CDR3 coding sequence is TGTGCCAGCATTTCACCCCCCGGGAGTGTAGCTAATGAAAACCTGTTTTTT. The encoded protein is CASISPPGSVANENLFF.